This T cell receptor beta chain is drawn from a study of response to subunit inactivated influenza vaccine. Study-level points and caveats: Only a handful of new T cells, the authors suggested, are recruited with each seasonal influenza vaccination.

A word on this clonotype: Antigen unknown.

Per the germline V gene, CDR1 is MNHNS and CDR2 is SASEGT. The CDR3 is 17 residues long. V lost 6 bases and J lost 0, with 15 bases in between. One entry per CDR3 protein results from TCRdb running MiXCR on the RT-PCR reads. Among approximately 530,000 distinct CDR3 sequences, 6% to 9% were seen once, and the ten largest hold around 13%. The receptor was derived from a man in his fifties or sixties who received an inactivated influenza vaccine. V gene TRBV6-1 combines with J gene TRBJ2-6; D not resolved. The material was PBMCs from blood, obtained less than 30 months after vaccination. The CDR3 reads CASSPAGSYSGANVLTF. The CDR3 bases are TGTGCCAGCAGCCCCGCCGGGTCTTACTCTGGGGCCAACGTCCTGACTTTC.